Presented here are 27 T cell receptor beta chains from one specimen sequenced in a study of T cells in women clearing cervical HPV infection. Sequenced by immunoSEQ multiplex PCR; TCRdb stores in-frame clones only, minus some. The listing contains tens of thousands of clones. The sample comprised blood buffy coat. The origin of the receptors is a woman aged 18 to 69 with a cervical HPV16 infection that either progressed to CIN3+ or cleared (not recorded which).

Measured by frequency, this clone is medium-sized (0.01 to 0.1%). CDR3 in amino acids: CASSIKVALQGDTQYF. CDR3 DNA, as far as it was read: TGTGCCAGTAGTATCAAGGTCGCCCTGCAGGGAGATACG. This sequence joins TRBV19 and TRBJ2-3, with D tentatively TRBD1 (5 bases). The read falls 3 residues short of the CDR3 end, and the missing part is taken from the germline J gene. Germline V gene lookup returns CDR1 LNHDA and CDR2 SQIVND (reference sequence). The V end lost 3 bases, the J end lost 5 bases, and 18 bases lay between the germline ends. The CDR3 covers 16 residues.

A note on this clone: With the read ending 3 residues before the CDR3 end, the germline J gene is used to fill in that end. The chain joins TRBV2 to TRBJ2-7; TRBD1 is a possible D gene (6 bases). The CDR3 length is 14 residues. In germline, CDR1 is SNHLY, CDR2 FYNNEI. V was cut by 9 bases and J by 1 base, with 16 bases left in between. CDR3 bases read: TGTGCCAGGGACCGGGGCAGGGGTTCCTACGAG. This gives the protein CARDRGRGSYE. The whole CDR3 region reads CARDRGRGSYEQYF.

As to this clone: The missing CDR3 end, 3 residues past where the read stops, is filled in from the germline J gene. The chain employs TRBV7-9 and TRBJ2-3; D gene uncertain. Germline assignment: CDR1 SEHNR and CDR2 FQNEAQ (reference sequence). V was shortened by 3 bases and J by 0 bases, with 10 bases between the two germline ends. CDR3 length: 15 residues. The covered CDR3 bases are TGTGCCAGCAGCTTCTGGCACATAAGCACAGATACG. Protein product: CASSFWHISTDT. The complete CDR3 reads CASSFWHISTDTQYF. The full variable domain, its missing parts supplied by reference TRBV7-9 and TRBJ2-3, is DTGVSQNPRHKITKRGQNVTFRCDPISEHNRLYWYRQTLGQGPEFLTYFQNEAQLEKSRLLSDRFSAERPKGSFSTLEIQRTEQGDSAMYLCASSFWHISTDTQYFGPGTRLTVL.

Remarks on this clone: The CDR3 is cut off 3 residues early in the read; its end comes from the germline J gene. The chain carries TRBV11-3 and TRBJ2-1, with 9 bases matching TRBD2. V gave up 5 bases and J gave up 8 bases; unmatched junction bases: 10. The CDR3 is made up of 15 amino acids. The germline gives CDR1 SGHNT, CDR2 YENEEA. This CDR3 reads CASSPRGGSWDEQFF. Incomplete CDR3 DNA: TGTGCCAGCAGCCCGCGGGGGGGGTCTTGGGATGAG.

Worth noting for this clone: The sequence runs out 3 residues before the end of the CDR3; the remainder is reconstructed from the germline J gene. The V call is TRBV5-1, the J call TRBJ1-2; 8 bases align to TRBD1. CDR3 size: 12 residues. CDR1 SGHRS and CDR2 YFSETQ come from the germline V gene. J was trimmed by 7 bases and V by 3 bases; bases with no gene match: 2. Partial CDR3 DNA: TGCGCCAGCAGCTACGGACAGGGTGGC. Translated: CASSYGQGG. The CDR3 reads in full as CASSYGQGGYTF.

In regard to this clone: Coverage ceases 3 residues before the CDR3 finishes, and the germline J gene fills in the end. The genes are TRBV6-2 or TRBV6-3 and TRBJ2-3; D ambiguous. With 3 bases removed from V and 5 bases from J, the gap between germline ends came to 6 bases. Germline V gives CDR1 MNHEY, CDR2 SVGEGT. The CDR3 is made up of 12 amino acids. This chain's CDR3 is CASSYSVDTQYF. The sequenced part of the CDR3 DNA is TGTGCCAGCAGTTATAGTGTAGATACG.

As to this clone: The sequence runs out 3 residues before the end of the CDR3; the remainder is reconstructed from the germline J gene. The J gene is TRBJ2-4, the V gene TRBV7-9, with D perhaps TRBD1 (6 bases). The CDR3 runs to 12 residues. Germline V gene lookup returns CDR1 SEHNR and CDR2 FQNEAQ (reference sequence). CDR3 protein: CASSLVGHIQYF. CDR3 bases read: TGTGCCAGCAGCTTAGTGGGACATATT.

Concerning this clone: The read ends 3 residues before the CDR3 terminus; that terminus is restored from the germline J gene. V is TRBV5-1 and J is TRBJ2-3, with D possibly being TRBD2 (5 bases). The CDR3 is 12 amino acids. Germline V gives CDR1 SGHRS, CDR2 YFSETQ. V was shortened by 4 bases and J by 8 bases, with 11 bases between the two germline ends. CDR3 in amino acids: CASSREGRTQYF. CDR3 DNA (partial): TGCGCCAGCAGCCGTGAGGGCCGTACG.

A note on this clone: The CDR3 end is not reached by the read, which stops 3 residues before it; the germline J gene fills it in. The rearrangement joins TRBV7-7 to TRBJ1-2; possibly TRBD1 for D (6 bases). This CDR3 is 13 amino acids long. Per germline, CDR1 SSHAT and CDR2 FNYEAQ (reference sequence). The sequenced CDR3 bases are TGTGCCAGCAGCAAGGGCAATGGGGGGGCC. Protein: CASSKGNGGA. The full CDR3 reads CASSKGNGGAYTF.

With respect to this clone: The read halts 3 residues ahead of the CDR3 end, with the missing end drawn from the germline J gene. V usage is TRBV19 and J usage is TRBJ2-1; the D gene is possibly TRBD1 (8 bases). The CDR3 runs 15 residues. The ends were cut back, 8 bases at V and 7 bases at J, with 21 bases in the middle. Germline values: CDR1 LNHDA, CDR2 SQIVND (reference sequence). CDR3 bases read: TGTGCCAGTGGACAGGGAAGGGGGGGGGAGAATGAG. It translates to CASGQGRGGENE. From start to end, the CDR3 is CASGQGRGGENEQFF.

Notes on this clone: The read comes to an end 3 residues before the CDR3 does, leaving the germline J gene to fill in the end. V and J are TRBV10-3 and TRBJ2-3, with D perhaps matching TRBD1 or TRBD2 (5 bases each). CDR1 is ENHRY, CDR2 SYGVKD, per germline. The CDR3 is 13 residues long. The sequenced CDR3 bases are TGTGCCATCTCACGAGGGCGAGGGGAGACG. Its protein is CAISRGRGET. In full, the CDR3 is CAISRGRGETQYF.

A word on this clone: The read finishes 3 residues shy of the CDR3 end, and the germline J gene is used to complete it. The J gene is TRBJ2-2, the V gene TRBV5-3; TRBD1 might be the D (6 bases). TRBV5-3 is identified as an open reading frame with a role that is uncertain. This CDR3 has 18 residues. The part of the CDR3 DNA that was read is TGTGCCAGAAGCGTCTATCCAGGGGTGAGCTCCTATAATTCACCG. Protein: CARSVYPGVSSYNSP. The whole CDR3 is CARSVYPGVSSYNSPLFF.

With regard to this clone: The junction does not match germline at one end; this may be a read error. Read data end 3 residues before the CDR3 end; the end is taken from the germline J gene. In the same sample, other DNA sequences code for this CDR3. The gene calls are TRBV18 and TRBJ2-3; 10 nucleotides agree with TRBD2. The CDR3 has 17 amino acids. Germline values: CDR1 KGHSH, CDR2 LQKENI. The CDR3 here is CASSRRAGGSSTDTQYF. The DNA read from the CDR3 is TGTGCTAGCTCACGGCGAGCGGGGGGGTCTAGCACAGATACG. Full variable domain (outside the CDR3, taken from reference TRBV18 and TRBJ2-3): NAGVMQNPRHLVRRRGQEARLRCSPMKGHSHVYWYRQLPEEGLKFMVYLQKENIIDESGMPKERFSAEFPKEGPSILRIQQVVRGDSAAYFCASSRRAGGSSTDTQYFGPGTRLTVL.

CDR3 DNA, as far as it was read: TGTGCCAGTAGTATAAGCCGGGACAGGGGGACAAAA. This encodes CASSISRDRGTK. The entire CDR3 reads CASSISRDRGTKLFF. This sequence joins TRBV19 and TRBJ1-4; 11 bases match TRBD1. The read is 3 residues too short to cover the CDR3 end, so that end is filled in from the germline J gene. The CDR3 is 15 residues long. Looked up from germline, CDR1 is LNHDA and CDR2 is SQIVND (reference sequence). V was clipped by 2 bases and J by 10 bases; unmatched bases: 6.

Worth noting for this clone: The read ends 3 residues shy of where the CDR3 ends; the end is completed using the germline J gene. V and J are TRBV7-4 and TRBJ1-2; TRBD1 is a possible D gene (5 bases). The CDR3 totals 15 residues. CDR1 is SGHVT and CDR2 is SQSDAQ in the germline V gene. CDR3 sequence: CASSLQGHGYNDYTF. CDR3 bases read: TGTGCCAGCAGCTTACAGGGTCATGGCTACAATGAC.

Comments on this clone: The CDR3 end lies 3 residues beyond the end of the read and is filled in from the germline J gene. The chain employs TRBV27 and TRBJ1-1, with D maybe TRBD1 (5 bases). The CDR3 is made up of 15 amino acids. Germline CDR1 is MNHEY and CDR2 is SMNVEV (reference sequence). V was pared by 4 bases and J by 4 bases, with 16 bases between. This CDR3 reads CASSWDGGSFTEAFF. The CDR3 bases that were read are TGTGCCAGCAGTTGGGACGGGGGTTCGTTCACTGAA.

On this clone: The CDR3 extends 3 residues past the end of the read, so its final part is completed from the germline J gene. The gene calls are TRBV7-2 and TRBJ2-7; possibly TRBD2 for D (6 bases). The CDR3 runs to 15 residues. Deletions cut 5 bases from V and 4 bases from J, with 18 bases between. Germline V gene lookup returns CDR1 SGHTA and CDR2 FQGNSA. The DNA read from the CDR3 is TGTGCCAGCAGCCCCCCGGGACTGGGACTTTACGAG. Protein product: CASSPPGLGLYE. The full CDR3 sequence reads CASSPPGLGLYEQYF.

Here the CDR3 reads CAWSEQGYQETQYF. The part of the CDR3 DNA that was read is TGTGCCTGGAGCGAACAGGGGTACCAAGAGACG. The V and J genes are TRBV30 and TRBJ2-3; 7 nucleotides line up with TRBD1. The read is 3 residues too short to cover the CDR3 end, so that end is filled in from the germline J gene. Germline V gives CDR1 GTSNPN, CDR2 SVGIG (reference sequence). The CDR3 has 14 amino acids.

About this clone: Read coverage stops 3 residues before the CDR3 terminus; the germline J gene supplies the remainder. V and J are TRBV6-1 and TRBJ1-5; D gene uncertain. Germline V gene lookup returns CDR1 MNHNS and CDR2 SASEGT. The CDR3 is 16 residues long. The germline V and J ends were trimmed by 2 bases and 2 bases, with 13 bases remaining between them. CDR3 sequence reads: CASSEMWRQGNQPQHF. The covered CDR3 bases are TGTGCCAGCAGTGAAATGTGGCGGCAAGGCAATCAGCCC.

CDR3 sequence: CASSVDWGDYGYTF. The covered CDR3 bases are TGTGCCAGCAGTGTGGACTGGGGAGATTATGGC. This sequence joins TRBV6-1 and TRBJ1-2; D gene uncertain. The read comes to an end 3 residues before the CDR3 does, leaving the germline J gene to fill in the end. There are 14 residues in the CDR3. Germline CDR1 MNHNS, CDR2 SASEGT. The V gene lost 4 bases and the J gene lost 5 bases, with 14 bases spanning the gap.

Worth noting for this clone: The read terminates 3 residues ahead of where the CDR3 ends, so the germline J gene completes it. The chain joins TRBV19 to TRBJ1-1; D is perhaps TRBD1 (6 bases). The CDR3 runs 14 residues. V lost 3 bases and J lost 4, with 12 bases in between. Germline V gene sequence: CDR1 LNHDA, CDR2 SQIVND (reference sequence). The covered CDR3 bases are TGTGCCAGTAGTATGGCAGGGGTCCTCACTGAA. This encodes CASSMAGVLTE. The full CDR3 sequence reads CASSMAGVLTEAFF.

Points on this clone: Sequencing ends 3 residues short of the CDR3 end; the germline J gene provides the rest. The chain links TRBV2 to TRBJ1-2; 10 bases align to TRBD1. Germline CDR1 reads SNHLY; CDR2 reads FYNNEI. This CDR3 contains 14 residues. This chain's CDR3 is CASAGQGGAYDYTF. The CDR3 bases that were read are TGTGCCAGCGCCGGACAGGGGGGTGCCTACGAC.

As for this clone: Read coverage stops 3 residues before the CDR3 terminus; the germline J gene supplies the remainder. The chain recombines TRBV7-9 with TRBJ2-3; the D gene is possibly TRBD1 (6 bases). V lost 3 bases and J lost 3, with 7 bases in between. Germline values: CDR1 SEHNR, CDR2 FQNEAQ (reference sequence). There are 13 residues in the CDR3. The CDR3 DNA, read in part, is TGTGCCAGCAGCTTTCAGGGGACAGATACG. This codes for CASSFQGTDT. The CDR3, in full, reads CASSFQGTDTQYF.

As concerns this clone: The read is 3 residues too short to cover the CDR3 end, so that end is filled in from the germline J gene. The chain recombines TRBV7-9 with TRBJ2-4, with 7 positions matching TRBD2. Germline V lookup: CDR1 SEHNR, CDR2 FQNEAQ (reference sequence). CDR3 length equals 12 residues. The part of the CDR3 DNA that was read is TGTGCCAGCAGCGTGTCACCGGGGGGT. Translation gives CASSVSPGG. The CDR3 in full is CASSVSPGGQYF.

A remark on this clone: Read data end 3 residues before the CDR3 end; the end is taken from the germline J gene. This rearrangement joins TRBV20-1 to TRBJ2-5, with 7 bases fitting TRBD1. The length of the CDR3 is 15 residues. The trim removed 6 bases at V and 3 bases at J, leaving 13 bases unmatched. Germline loops: CDR1 DFQATT, CDR2 SNEGSKA (reference sequence). The CDR3 is CSAGRDSWGKETQYF. The DNA read from the CDR3 is TGCAGTGCCGGCCGGGACAGCTGGGGGAAAGAGACC.

Comment on this clone: The sequenced fragment ends 3 residues before the CDR3 boundary, so the rest is inferred from the germline J gene. The chain recombines TRBV7-9 with TRBJ1-2; 7 bases are a match to TRBD1. Germline V gene lookup returns CDR1 SEHNR and CDR2 FQNEAQ (reference sequence). This CDR3 has 14 residues. The CDR3 DNA, read in part, is TGTGCCAGCAGCTCCTGGGACAGAGACTACGAC. It translates to CASSSWDRDYD. The whole CDR3 protein is CASSSWDRDYDYTF.

Worth noting for this clone: The read falls 3 residues short of the CDR3 end, and the missing part is taken from the germline J gene. This chain links TRBV30 with TRBJ2-4, with a possible D match to TRBD1 (5 bases). This CDR3 region has 13 residues. Germline lookup yields CDR1 GTSNPN and CDR2 SVGIG (reference sequence). Incomplete CDR3 DNA: TGTGCCTGGACTAGGACATCTAACTATGGT. Amino acids: CAWTRTSNYG. The whole CDR3 sequence reads CAWTRTSNYGQYF.